This T cell receptor beta chain is drawn from a study of blood T cell repertoires in COVID-19. Study details: T cells, B-cell-depleted T cells, or PBMCs supplied cDNA or gDNA.

The CDR3 is made up of 12 amino acids. Trimming removed 8 bases at V and 5 bases at J, with 15 bases between. Germline-derived CDR1 and CDR2 are SQVTM and ANQGSEA. Original processing methods: From reference gene primer amplification, estimates of nucleated cell counts were derived. Assay: immunoSEQ multiplex PCR; the TCRdb copy retains only in-frame clones and omits some. Clone size and V and J calls were adopted from that table, with D and trimming inferred from the DNA. The repertoire holds approximately 10,000 clones, with roughly nine tenths as singletons. The V and J genes are TRBV29-1 and TRBJ1-1; tentative D call: TRBD1 (6 bases). The receptor was isolated from a woman aged 60-75 years with active COVID-19. The material sequenced was peripheral blood. The DNA of the CDR3 is TGCAGCCCCACTGGGGGCGGGACTGAAGCTTTCTTT. Translation gives CSPTGGGTEAFF.